A single sample is the source of the 26 T cell receptor beta chains below, sequenced in a study of blood T cell repertoires in COVID-19. Clones were read by immunoSEQ multiplex PCR, and TCRdb kept only the in-frame ones, dropping some. This table has some 95,000 clones, approximately 90% appearing once. Sample: peripheral blood. The receptors here all came from a human donor with active COVID-19. The donor label of this sample is uncertain.

V usage is TRBV9 and J usage is TRBJ2-7, with D possibly TRBD2 on 5 matching bases. The CDR3 runs to 16 residues. V was clipped by 3 bases and J by 2 bases, with 18 bases between them. Germline CDR1 is SGDLS and CDR2 is YYNGEE. The CDR3 loop is CASSASGRGSPYEQYF. The CDR3, as DNA: TGTGCCAGCAGCGCAAGCGGTCGGGGATCCCCCTACGAGCAGTACTTC.

The chain uses TRBV7-2 and TRBJ2-1; no clear D gene. This CDR3 spans 12 amino acids. CDR1 and CDR2 from the germline V gene are SGHTA and FQGNSA. V was cut by 6 bases and J by 3 bases, with 6 bases left in between. Written as DNA, the CDR3 is TGTGCCAGCAGTCTACTCTACAATGAGCAGTTCTTC. As protein: CASSLLYNEQFF.

The chain couples TRBV19 to TRBJ2-3; no clear D. The CDR3 loop spans 15 amino acids. V lost 3 bases, J lost 0 bases, and 10 bases lay in between. Germline V CDR1 and CDR2: LNHDA, SQIVND (reference sequence). CDR3 sequence: CASSIQQASTDTQYF. The CDR3 DNA reads as TGTGCCAGTAGTATCCAGCAGGCGAGCACAGATACGCAGTATTTT.

The chain carries TRBV6-5 and TRBJ2-2; a possible D gene is TRBD1 (6 bases). V lost 6 bases, J lost 0 bases, and 8 bases lay in between. CDR3 size: 14 residues. In germline, CDR1 is MNHEY, CDR2 SVGAGI. The CDR3 nucleotides read TGTGCCAGCAGCAACAGGGCGAACACCGGGGAGCTGTTTTTT. Translated, it gives CASSNRANTGELFF.

The chain links TRBV25-1 to TRBJ1-1; no clear D gene. V shed 5 bases and J shed 2 bases, with 15 bases lying between them. CDR1 is MGHDK and CDR2 is SYGVNS in the germline V gene. The CDR3 extends over 15 amino acids. The CDR3 reads CASSPARETNTEAFF. DNA of the CDR3: TGTGCCAGCAGTCCCGCGAGGGAAACAAACACTGAAGCTTTCTTT.

This clone has ten or more counts. The rearrangement joins TRBV9 to TRBJ2-2; TRBD2 agrees at 8 bases. CDR3 size: 19 residues. V gave up 3 bases and J gave up 0 bases; unmatched junction bases: 13. CDR1 and CDR2 from the germline V gene are SGDLS and YYNGEE. The CDR3 spells CASSAGEAGGFANTGELFF. The DNA for the CDR3 is TGTGCCAGCAGCGCCGGGGAGGCGGGGGGCTTCGCGAACACCGGGGAGCTGTTTTTT.

The V and J genes are TRBV27 and TRBJ2-7; perhaps TRBD2 as D (5 bases). Per germline, CDR1 MNHEY and CDR2 SMNVEV (reference sequence). Trimming took off 2 bases at V and 5 bases at J, with 13 bases between the two ends. This CDR3 is built from 14 residues. The CDR3 region has the DNA TGTGCCAGCAGTTTAATTTGGACTTCCCACGAGCAGTACTTC. Protein: CASSLIWTSHEQYF.

The genes are TRBV4-3 and TRBJ2-2; D not certain. V lost 0 bases, J lost 1 base, and 6 bases lay in between. The germline CDR1 and CDR2 sequences are LGHNA and YSLEER. The CDR3 length is 15 residues. The CDR3 reads CASSQDSGNTGELFF. The CDR3 DNA reads TGCGCCAGCAGCCAAGATTCCGGGAACACCGGGGAGCTGTTTTTT.

J is TRBJ2-7 and V is TRBV6-5; TRBD1 matches at 9 bases. This CDR3 contains 11 residues. The V and J ends lost 5 bases and 11 bases, in that order; junction bases with no gene match: 4. The V gene's germline CDR1 is MNHEY and CDR2 SVGAGI. This CDR3 reads CASSPGTGKYF. The CDR3 nucleotides are TGTGCCAGCAGTCCCGGGACAGGGAAGTACTTC.

A few counts support this clone. The chain links TRBV2 to TRBJ1-6, with TRBD1 matching over 7 bases. Germline assignment: CDR1 SNHLY and CDR2 FYNNEI. Germline trimming cut 7 bases from V and 7 bases from J; bases unmatched to any gene: 1. There are 12 residues in the CDR3. The CDR3 sequence: CASTGGNSPLHF. For the CDR3, the DNA is TGTGCCAGCACAGGGGGGAATTCACCCCTCCACTTT.

The chain uses TRBV6-6 and TRBJ1-2; 8 bases are a match to TRBD1. Germline loops: CDR1 MNHNY, CDR2 SVGAGI (reference sequence). V shed 5 bases and J 6 bases; nucleotides not matched to a gene: 8. The CDR3 spans 14 residues. The CDR3 nucleotides read TGTGCCAGCAGTACCGGACAGGGCTCGCATGGCTACACCTTC. Amino acids: CASSTGQGSHGYTF.

The J gene is TRBJ2-1, the V gene TRBV9; a weak D match, TRBD2 (6 bases). The CDR3 sequence is 17 residues long. Germline assignment: CDR1 SGDLS and CDR2 YYNGEE. Trimming left V 0 bases short and J 0 bases short, with 13 bases between. CDR3 loop: CASSVEDGGYSYNEQFF. The CDR3 bases are TGTGCCAGCAGCGTAGAGGATGGGGGGTACTCCTACAATGAGCAGTTCTTC.

The chain couples TRBV20-1 to TRBJ2-5; no firm D call. Trimming shortened V by 1 base and J by 4 bases, and 4 bases separated the two germline ends. CDR1 is DFQATT and CDR2 is SNEGSKA in the germline V gene (reference sequence). The CDR3 is 11 residues long. The DNA of the CDR3 is TGCAGTGCTAGAGGTCGAGAGACCCAGTACTTC. The encoded protein is CSARGRETQYF.

The chain joins TRBV7-2 to TRBJ1-2; D is possibly TRBD1 (5 bases). The V gene's germline CDR1 is SGHTA and CDR2 FQGNSA. V was shortened by 5 bases and J by 0 bases, with 13 bases between the two germline ends. The length of the CDR3 is 15 residues. The CDR3 coding sequence is TGTGCCAGCAGCCCCTGGCGGGGGGCTAACTATGGCTACACCTTC. Protein sequence: CASSPWRGANYGYTF.

V usage is TRBV5-1 and J usage is TRBJ2-3; 9 nucleotides line up with TRBD1. V lost 0 bases, J lost 1 base, and 0 bases stayed unmatched. CDR1 SGHRS and CDR2 YFSETQ come from the germline V gene. This CDR3 contains 15 residues. The CDR3 DNA follows: TGCGCCAGCAGCTTGGGACAGGGGGGCACAGATACGCAGTATTTT. Residues: CASSLGQGGTDTQYF.

This clone was seen once. The rearrangement links TRBV7-2 to TRBJ1-1, with no clear D. V gave up 5 bases and J gave up 4 bases, with 8 bases separating them. The CDR3 runs to 12 residues. The V gene's germline CDR1 is SGHTA and CDR2 FQGNSA. CDR3 residues: CASSPAGTEAFF. The CDR3 DNA is TGTGCCAGCAGCCCCGCGGGCACTGAAGCTTTCTTT.

The chain couples TRBV7-2 to TRBJ2-1, with D perhaps TRBD2 (6 bases). Per the germline V gene, CDR1 is SGHTA and CDR2 is FQGNSA. V was pared by 5 bases and J by 8 bases, with 13 bases between. The CDR3 is 13 amino acids. CDR3 region: CASSAPSVDEQFF. CDR3 nucleotide sequence: TGTGCCAGCAGCGCACCTAGCGTCGATGAGCAGTTCTTC.

In this sample, this clone turned up a few times. This chain joins TRBV15 and TRBJ1-2; D is possibly TRBD1 (6 bases). CDR3 length equals 16 residues. The germline V and J ends were trimmed by 1 base and 4 bases, with 16 bases remaining between them. CDR1 is LNHNV, CDR2 YYDKDF, per germline (reference sequence). The CDR3 loop is CATSRAFAGDAYGYTF. Here the CDR3 DNA reads TGTGCCACCAGCAGAGCCTTTGCAGGGGATGCCTATGGCTACACCTTC.

This rearrangement joins TRBV7-2 to TRBJ2-3; perhaps TRBD1 as D (5 bases). Germline-derived CDR1 and CDR2 are SGHTA and FQGNSA. V lost 5 bases and J 0 bases, leaving 12 bases between the germline ends. This CDR3 has 15 residues. CDR3 nucleotides: TGTGCCAGCAGCAAACAGGCCTCTAGCACAGATACGCAGTATTTT. It encodes CASSKQASSTDTQYF.

V is TRBV12-3 or TRBV12-4 and J is TRBJ1-5; no firm D call. The CDR3 contains 11 residues. Trimming removed 6 bases at V and 11 bases at J, with 11 bases between. CDR3 protein: CASSLGTAQHF. CDR3 coding DNA: TGTGCCAGCAGCCTCGGTACGGCCCAGCATTTT.

The chain uses TRBV11-3 and TRBJ2-7; TRBD1 might be the D (6 bases). The CDR3 consists of 16 residues. Trimming cost V 2 bases and J 3 bases, with 17 bases left between them. Germline V gene sequence: CDR1 SGHNT, CDR2 YENEEA. CDR3: CASSLTPGHLYYEQYF. CDR3 in DNA: TGTGCCAGCAGCTTAACCCCGGGACACCTCTACTACGAGCAGTACTTC. The full variable domain, rest sourced from reference TRBV11-3 and TRBJ2-7, is EAGVVQSPRYKIIEKKQPVAFWCNPISGHNTLYWYLQNLGQGPELLIRYENEEAVDDSQLPKDRFSAERLKGVDSTLKIQPAELGDSAVYLCASSLTPGHLYYEQYFGPGTRLTVT.

The chain employs TRBV18 and TRBJ1-5; 8 bases fit TRBD1. Trimming at V came to 5 bases and at J to 2 bases, leaving 5 bases not matched to a gene. This CDR3 has 15 residues. Germline CDR1 reads KGHSH; CDR2 reads LQKENI. The CDR3 is CASSLLDRGNQPQHF. For the CDR3, the DNA is TGTGCCAGCTCATTACTGGACAGGGGCAATCAGCCCCAGCATTTT.

This clone was observed a single time. This chain links TRBV6-5 with TRBJ1-2, with 9 bases identical to TRBD1. The CDR3 extends over 15 amino acids. Germline values: CDR1 MNHEY, CDR2 SVGAGI. V was clipped by 6 bases and J by 4 bases; unmatched bases: 9. The CDR3 here is CASRHPLDRGYGYTF. CDR3 coding DNA: TGTGCCAGCAGGCACCCCCTGGACAGGGGCTATGGCTACACCTTC.

V is TRBV7-3 and J is TRBJ2-1, with 8 bases identical to TRBD2. This CDR3 is 15 amino acids long. The V gene's germline CDR1 is SGHTA and CDR2 FQGTGA. V dropped 4 bases and J dropped 2; count of bases not matched to a gene: 4. In nucleotides, the CDR3 is TGTGCCAGCAGCTCCGCGGGGGGCCCCTACAATGAGCAGTTCTTC. Encoded protein: CASSSAGGPYNEQFF.

Turning to this clone: A read error may produce the germline difference seen at one junction end. The CDR3 DNA reads TGTGCCAGCAGTGAAGCGGGACACCGCTTATTT. Encoded protein: CASSEAGHRLF. The genes are TRBV6-1 and TRBJ1-6, with D perhaps matching TRBD1 (6 bases). Germline V gene data show CDR1 as MNHNS and CDR2 as SASEGT. This CDR3 is 11 amino acids long.

The CDR3 loop is CASEEGSGNRLGQPQHF. DNA of the CDR3: TGTGCCAGCGAGGAGGGCAGTGGCAATCGGTTAGGTCAGCCCCAGCATTTT. The chain couples TRBV2 to TRBJ1-5; D call uncertain. Trimming shortened V by 8 bases and J by 6 bases, and 26 bases separated the two germline ends. This CDR3 is built from 17 residues. CDR1 is SNHLY, CDR2 FYNNEI, per germline. The whole variable domain, remainder taken from reference TRBV2 and TRBJ1-5, is EPEVTQTPSHQVTQMGQEVILRCVPISNHLYFYWYRQILGQKVEFLVSFYNNEISEKSEIFDDQFSVERPDGSNFTLKIRSTKLEDSAMYFCASEEGSGNRLGQPQHFGDGTRLSIL.